A selection of T cell receptor beta chains follows, all from one sample in a study of TIL therapy for anti-PD-1-resistant metastatic lung cancer. Data came from immunoSEQ multiplex PCR; TCRdb stores just in-frame clones and leaves some out. The data hold 36,000 or so clones, with over 70% observed a single time. The source was blood, collected at baseline. These receptors were taken from a person aged 25-80 years with non-small cell lung cancer. Both conserved end residues are part of each CDR3. Each record gives: D gene, V gene, CDR3 length, J gene, CDR3 protein. D genes are given only for firm matches.

d_call: -
v_call: TRBV18
cdr3_length: 13
j_call: TRBJ1-4
cdr3_aa: CASSQQSNEKLFF

d_call: -
v_call: TRBV28
cdr3_length: 13
j_call: TRBJ2-7
cdr3_aa: CASRSGVSYEQYF

d_call: -
v_call: TRBV7-2
cdr3_length: 13
j_call: TRBJ1-5
cdr3_aa: CASSRGGVQPQHF

d_call: -
v_call: TRBV19
cdr3_length: 15
j_call: TRBJ2-7
cdr3_aa: CASSIDRDDSYEQYF

d_call: -
v_call: TRBV5-1
cdr3_length: 16
j_call: TRBJ1-3
cdr3_aa: CASSAAGGSSGNTIYF

d_call: -
v_call: TRBV4-3
cdr3_length: 15
j_call: TRBJ2-7
cdr3_aa: CASSQGSQGSYEQYF

d_call: TRBD1
v_call: TRBV9
cdr3_length: 16
j_call: TRBJ2-7
cdr3_aa: CASSVGPGQGRNEQYF

d_call: -
v_call: TRBV28
cdr3_length: 13
j_call: TRBJ1-5
cdr3_aa: CASTPAGLQPQHF

d_call: TRBD2
v_call: TRBV15
cdr3_length: 15
j_call: TRBJ2-4
cdr3_aa: CATSRDRLAGNIQYF

d_call: -
v_call: TRBV10-3
cdr3_length: 15
j_call: TRBJ1-5
cdr3_aa: CAISESGGSNQPQHF

d_call: TRBD2
v_call: TRBV29-1
cdr3_length: 17
j_call: TRBJ2-5
cdr3_aa: CSVRGLAGEGNQETQYF

d_call: -
v_call: TRBV5-1
cdr3_length: 14
j_call: TRBJ1-5
cdr3_aa: CASSTDSPNQPQHF

d_call: TRBD1
v_call: TRBV5-1
cdr3_length: 18
j_call: TRBJ1-4
cdr3_aa: CASSLGPRQGARSEKLFF

d_call: -
v_call: TRBV4-3
cdr3_length: 18
j_call: TRBJ2-3
cdr3_aa: CASSQETRTGTYTDTQYF

d_call: -
v_call: TRBV11-2
cdr3_length: 15
j_call: TRBJ2-5
cdr3_aa: CASSLSGGQQETQYF

d_call: -
v_call: TRBV15
cdr3_length: 16
j_call: TRBJ1-2
cdr3_aa: CATSSPRDTANYGYTF

d_call: TRBD2
v_call: TRBV15
cdr3_length: 17
j_call: TRBJ2-2
cdr3_aa: CATSQRLAGVITGELFF

d_call: -
v_call: TRBV6-6
cdr3_length: 16
j_call: TRBJ2-2
cdr3_aa: CASTGAGALGTGELFF

d_call: -
v_call: TRBV4-1
cdr3_length: 16
j_call: TRBJ2-1
cdr3_aa: CASSQVDIISYNEQFF

d_call: -
v_call: TRBV9
cdr3_length: 15
j_call: TRBJ2-1
cdr3_aa: CASSVEASLLNEQFF

d_call: -
v_call: TRBV28
cdr3_length: 15
j_call: TRBJ1-3
cdr3_aa: CASSPTRRGGNTIYF

d_call: -
v_call: TRBV4-3
cdr3_length: 13
j_call: TRBJ1-1
cdr3_aa: CASSQAVNTEAFF

d_call: TRBD2
v_call: TRBV13
cdr3_length: 15
j_call: TRBJ2-3
cdr3_aa: CASSLERGFTDTQYF

d_call: -
v_call: TRBV5-6
cdr3_length: 13
j_call: TRBJ1-1
cdr3_aa: CASRKGMNTEAFF

d_call: -
v_call: TRBV4-3
cdr3_length: 12
j_call: TRBJ2-1
cdr3_aa: CASSQDRREQFF

d_call: TRBD2
v_call: TRBV7-8
cdr3_length: 14
j_call: TRBJ2-7
cdr3_aa: CASGLAESSYEQYF

d_call: TRBD1
v_call: TRBV9
cdr3_length: 14
j_call: TRBJ1-2
cdr3_aa: CASSVSGQGSGYTF

d_call: -
v_call: TRBV4-1
cdr3_length: 12
j_call: TRBJ2-7
cdr3_aa: CASSQVLYEQYF

d_call: -
v_call: TRBV7-2
cdr3_length: 14
j_call: TRBJ1-5
cdr3_aa: CASSLLPFNQPQHF

d_call: -
v_call: TRBV7-3
cdr3_length: 14
j_call: TRBJ1-1
cdr3_aa: CASSLAGSNTEAFF

d_call: -
v_call: TRBV20-1
cdr3_length: 11
j_call: TRBJ1-1
cdr3_aa: CSASTGPEAFF

d_call: TRBD1
v_call: TRBV2
cdr3_length: 14
j_call: TRBJ2-3
cdr3_aa: CASSRDRGGDTQYF

d_call: -
v_call: TRBV7-9
cdr3_length: 15
j_call: TRBJ2-7
cdr3_aa: CASRGLYQEKGEQYF

d_call: TRBD2
v_call: TRBV28
cdr3_length: 17
j_call: TRBJ2-1
cdr3_aa: CASSSELAGSSYNEQFF

d_call: TRBD1
v_call: TRBV19
cdr3_length: 15
j_call: TRBJ1-2
cdr3_aa: CASSIPRTGYYGYTF

d_call: -
v_call: TRBV11-2
cdr3_length: 14
j_call: TRBJ1-2
cdr3_aa: CASRSHRGNYGYTF

d_call: -
v_call: TRBV4-1
cdr3_length: 14
j_call: TRBJ2-7
cdr3_aa: CASSSLVQGNEQYF

d_call: -
v_call: TRBV7-9
cdr3_length: 14
j_call: TRBJ2-3
cdr3_aa: CASSFLPGTDTQYF

d_call: -
v_call: TRBV5-6
cdr3_length: 17
j_call: TRBJ1-6
cdr3_aa: CASLHRAASSYNSPLHF

d_call: TRBD2
v_call: TRBV7-9
cdr3_length: 15
j_call: TRBJ2-7
cdr3_aa: CASSPGLADTYEQYF